The entry that follows covers one TCR beta chain sequence. The data are from a study of cytomegalovirus exposure and HLA in healthy donors. The CDR3 is 16 residues long. The V gene's germline CDR1 is SGHRS and CDR2 YFSETQ. After removal of 0 bases from V and 3 bases from J, the junction contained 3 bases not matched to a gene. The study ran its PCR with 60 Vbeta and 13 Jbeta primers. The repertoire was sequenced with immunoSEQ multiplex PCR; TCRdb's copy has only in-frame clones and lacks some. The sample contains over 80,000 clones, about 69% of which appear only once. Sample: PBMCs. The V gene is TRBV5-1, the J gene TRBJ2-2; 9 nucleotides match TRBD2. The source is a woman aged 18-29 years in good health and CMV-seropositive. CDR3 amino acids: CASSLGLAAYTGELFF. CDR3 sequence (DNA): TGCGCCAGCAGCTTGGGACTAGCGGCCTACACCGGGGAGCTGTTTTTT.